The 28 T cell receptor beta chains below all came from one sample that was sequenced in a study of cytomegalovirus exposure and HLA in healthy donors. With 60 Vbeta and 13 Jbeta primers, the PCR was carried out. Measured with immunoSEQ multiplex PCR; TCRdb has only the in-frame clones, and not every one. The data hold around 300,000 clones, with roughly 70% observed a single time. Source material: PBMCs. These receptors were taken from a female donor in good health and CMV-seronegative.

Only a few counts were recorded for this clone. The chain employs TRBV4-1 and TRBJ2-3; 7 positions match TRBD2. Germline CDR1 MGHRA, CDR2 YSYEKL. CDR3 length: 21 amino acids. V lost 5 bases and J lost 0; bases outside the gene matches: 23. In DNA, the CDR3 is TGCGCCAGCAGCGGTCCCCTGGGGCTAGCGGTAACAACCTTTAGCACAGATACGCAGTATTTT. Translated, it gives CASSGPLGLAVTTFSTDTQYF.

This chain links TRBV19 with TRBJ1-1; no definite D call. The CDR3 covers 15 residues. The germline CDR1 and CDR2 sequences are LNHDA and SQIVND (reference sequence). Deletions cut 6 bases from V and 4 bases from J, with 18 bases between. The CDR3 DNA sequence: TGTGCCAGTAGGGCGCTATTAGGGAGAGGCACTGAAGCTTTCTTT. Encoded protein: CASRALLGRGTEAFF. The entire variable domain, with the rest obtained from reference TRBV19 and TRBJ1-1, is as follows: DGGITQSPKYLFRKEGQNVTLSCEQNLNHDAMYWYRQDPGQGLRLIYYSQIVNDFQKGDIAEGYSVSREKKESFPLTVTSAQKNPTAFYLCASRALLGRGTEAFFGQGTRLTVV.

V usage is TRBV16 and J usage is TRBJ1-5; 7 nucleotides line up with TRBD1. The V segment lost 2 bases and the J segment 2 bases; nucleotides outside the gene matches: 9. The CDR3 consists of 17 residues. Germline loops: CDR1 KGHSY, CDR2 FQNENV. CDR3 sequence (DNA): TGTGCCAGCAGCCAACTCGACAGGGTTGGGGGCAATCAGCCCCAGCATTTT. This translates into CASSQLDRVGGNQPQHF. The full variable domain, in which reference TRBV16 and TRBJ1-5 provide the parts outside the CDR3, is GEEVAQTPKHLVRGEGQKAKLYCAPIKGHSYVFWYQQVLKNEFKFLISFQNENVFDETGMPKERFSAKCLPNSPCSLEIQATKLEDSAVYFCASSQLDRVGGNQPQHFGDGTRLSIL.

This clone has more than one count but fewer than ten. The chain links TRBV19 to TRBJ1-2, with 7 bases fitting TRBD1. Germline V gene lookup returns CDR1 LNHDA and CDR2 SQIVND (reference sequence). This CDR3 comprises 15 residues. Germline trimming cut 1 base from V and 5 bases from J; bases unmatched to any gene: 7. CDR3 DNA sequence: TGTGCCAGTAGTATAGGAGGAAGGGGGCAATATGGCTACACCTTC. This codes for CASSIGGRGQYGYTF.

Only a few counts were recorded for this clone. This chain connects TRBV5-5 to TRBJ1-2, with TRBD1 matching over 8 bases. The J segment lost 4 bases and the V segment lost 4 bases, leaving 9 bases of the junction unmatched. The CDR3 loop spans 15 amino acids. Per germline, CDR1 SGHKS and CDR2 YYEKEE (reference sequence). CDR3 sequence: CASSRGQGSVYGYTF. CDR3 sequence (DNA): TGTGCCAGCAGCCGAGGACAGGGATCGGTCTATGGCTACACCTTC. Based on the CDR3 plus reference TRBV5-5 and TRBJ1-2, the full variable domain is DAGVTQSPTHLIKTRGQQVTLRCSPISGHKSVSWYQQVLGQGPQFIFQYYEKEERGRGNFPDRFSARQFPNYSSELNVNALLLGDSALYLCASSRGQGSVYGYTFGSGTRLTVV.

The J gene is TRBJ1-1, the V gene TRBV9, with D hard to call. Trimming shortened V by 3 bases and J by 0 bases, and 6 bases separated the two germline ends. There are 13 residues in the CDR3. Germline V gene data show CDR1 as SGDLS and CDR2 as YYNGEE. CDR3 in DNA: TGTGCCAGCAGCGCCTTCTTGAACACTGAAGCTTTCTTT. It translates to CASSAFLNTEAFF.

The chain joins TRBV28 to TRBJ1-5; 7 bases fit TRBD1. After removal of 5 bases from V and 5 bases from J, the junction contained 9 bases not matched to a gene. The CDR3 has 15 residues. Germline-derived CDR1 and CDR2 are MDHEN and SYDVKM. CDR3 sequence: CASSPRQGLDQPQHF. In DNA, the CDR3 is TGTGCCAGCAGTCCTCGACAGGGCTTAGATCAGCCCCAGCATTTT.

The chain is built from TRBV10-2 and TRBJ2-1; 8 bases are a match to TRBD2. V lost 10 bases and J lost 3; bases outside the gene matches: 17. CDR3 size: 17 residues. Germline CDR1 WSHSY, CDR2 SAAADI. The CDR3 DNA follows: TGCGCCACCCAAACCTCGGTGAAAGCGGGAGACTACAATGAGCAGTTCTTC. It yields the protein CATQTSVKAGDYNEQFF.

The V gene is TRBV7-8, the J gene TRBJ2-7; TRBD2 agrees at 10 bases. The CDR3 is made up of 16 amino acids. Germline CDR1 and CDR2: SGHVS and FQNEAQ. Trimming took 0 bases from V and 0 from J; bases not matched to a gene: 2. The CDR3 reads CASSLAGTSVSYEQYF. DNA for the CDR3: TGTGCCAGCAGCTTAGCCGGGACTAGCGTCTCCTACGAGCAGTACTTC.

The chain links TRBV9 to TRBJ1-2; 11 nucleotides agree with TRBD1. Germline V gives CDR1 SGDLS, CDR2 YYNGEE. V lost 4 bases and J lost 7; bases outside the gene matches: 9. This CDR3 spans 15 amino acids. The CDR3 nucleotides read TGTGCCAGCAGCCCAATGGACAGGGGGCATTTTGGCTACACCTTC. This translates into CASSPMDRGHFGYTF. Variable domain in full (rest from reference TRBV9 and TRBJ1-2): DSGVTQTPKHLITATGQRVTLRCSPRSGDLSVYWYQQSLDQGLQFLIQYYNGEERAKGNILERFSAQQFPDLHSELNLSSLELGDSALYFCASSPMDRGHFGYTFGSGTRLTVV.

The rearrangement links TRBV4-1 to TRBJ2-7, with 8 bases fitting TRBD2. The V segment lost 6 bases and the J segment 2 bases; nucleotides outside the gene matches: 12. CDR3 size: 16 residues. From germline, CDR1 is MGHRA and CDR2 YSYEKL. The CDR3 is CASSFRATSGPYEQYF. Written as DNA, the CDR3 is TGCGCCAGCAGTTTTAGGGCCACTAGCGGTCCCTACGAGCAGTACTTC.

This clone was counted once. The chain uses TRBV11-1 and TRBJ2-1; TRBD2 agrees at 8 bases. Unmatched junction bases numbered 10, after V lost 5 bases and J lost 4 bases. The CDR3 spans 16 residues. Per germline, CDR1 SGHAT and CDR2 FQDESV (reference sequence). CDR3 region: CASSHVPSGPYNEQFF. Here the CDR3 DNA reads TGTGCCAGCAGCCACGTTCCTAGCGGGCCTTACAATGAGCAGTTCTTC.

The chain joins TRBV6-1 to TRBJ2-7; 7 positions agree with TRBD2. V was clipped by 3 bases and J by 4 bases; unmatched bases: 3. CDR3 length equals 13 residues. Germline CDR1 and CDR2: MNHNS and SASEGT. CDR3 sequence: CASSDGGGYEQYF. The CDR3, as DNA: TGTGCCAGCAGTGATGGGGGGGGATACGAGCAGTACTTC.

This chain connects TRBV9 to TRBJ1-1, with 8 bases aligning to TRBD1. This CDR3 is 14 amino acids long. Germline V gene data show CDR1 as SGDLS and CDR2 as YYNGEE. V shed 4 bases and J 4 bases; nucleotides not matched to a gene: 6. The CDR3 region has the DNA TGTGCCAGCAGCTTACAGGGGGGGGGCACTGAAGCTTTCTTT. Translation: CASSLQGGGTEAFF.

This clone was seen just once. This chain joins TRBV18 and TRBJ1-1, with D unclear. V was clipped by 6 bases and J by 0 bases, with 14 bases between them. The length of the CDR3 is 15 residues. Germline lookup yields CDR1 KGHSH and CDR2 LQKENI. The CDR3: CASSFATGLNTEAFF. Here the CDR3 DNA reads TGTGCCAGCTCCTTCGCCACCGGTTTGAACACTGAAGCTTTCTTT.

This CDR3 reads CAISEATGTPDNEQFF. DNA for the CDR3: TGTGCCATCAGTGAGGCCACCGGGACTCCAGACAATGAGCAGTTCTTC. This chain links TRBV10-3 with TRBJ2-1; D perhaps matches TRBD2 (6 bases). V shed 2 bases and J shed 5 bases, with 16 bases lying between them. Germline V gives CDR1 ENHRY, CDR2 SYGVKD. This CDR3 contains 16 residues.

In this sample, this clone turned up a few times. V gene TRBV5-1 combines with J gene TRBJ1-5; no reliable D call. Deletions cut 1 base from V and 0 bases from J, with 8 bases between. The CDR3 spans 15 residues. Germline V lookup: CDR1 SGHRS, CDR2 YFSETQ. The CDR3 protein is CASSLYPDSNQPQHF. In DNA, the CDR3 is TGCGCCAGCAGCTTGTACCCAGATAGCAATCAGCCCCAGCATTTT.

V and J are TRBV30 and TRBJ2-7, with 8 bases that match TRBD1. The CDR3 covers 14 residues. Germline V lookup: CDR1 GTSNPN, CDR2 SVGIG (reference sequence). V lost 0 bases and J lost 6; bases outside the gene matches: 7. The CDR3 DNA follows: TGTGCCTGGAGTGTAGACAGGGGACCCGTCGAGCAGTACTTC. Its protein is CAWSVDRGPVEQYF.

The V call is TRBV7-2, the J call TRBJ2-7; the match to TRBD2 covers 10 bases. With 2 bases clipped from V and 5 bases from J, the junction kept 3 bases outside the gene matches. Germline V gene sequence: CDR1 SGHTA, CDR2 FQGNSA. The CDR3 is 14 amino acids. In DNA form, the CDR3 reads TGTGCCAGCAGCTTAAGCGGGAGGGCCAACGAGCAGTACTTC. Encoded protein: CASSLSGRANEQYF.

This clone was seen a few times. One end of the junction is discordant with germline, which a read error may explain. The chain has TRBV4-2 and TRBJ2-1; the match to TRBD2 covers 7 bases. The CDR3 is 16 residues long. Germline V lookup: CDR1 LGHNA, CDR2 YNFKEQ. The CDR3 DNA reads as TGTTCCAGCAGCCAGCCCCTAGCGGCCTCCTACAATGAGCAGTTCTTC. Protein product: CSSSQPLAASYNEQFF.

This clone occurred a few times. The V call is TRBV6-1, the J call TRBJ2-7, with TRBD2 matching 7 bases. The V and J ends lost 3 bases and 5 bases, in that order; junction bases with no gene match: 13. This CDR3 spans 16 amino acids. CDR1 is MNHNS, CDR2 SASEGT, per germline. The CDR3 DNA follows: TGTGCCAGCAGTGACGGGGGGAGAGATTATATCGACGAGCAGTACTTC. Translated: CASSDGGRDYIDEQYF.

The CDR3 here is CASRDRQRNQPQHF. The CDR3 DNA follows: TGTGCCAGCAGGGACAGACAGCGGAATCAGCCCCAGCATTTT. This rearrangement joins TRBV2 to TRBJ1-5, with D possibly being TRBD1 (6 bases). V was clipped by 6 bases and J by 4 bases, with 13 bases between them. CDR3 size: 14 residues. Germline CDR1 SNHLY, CDR2 FYNNEI.

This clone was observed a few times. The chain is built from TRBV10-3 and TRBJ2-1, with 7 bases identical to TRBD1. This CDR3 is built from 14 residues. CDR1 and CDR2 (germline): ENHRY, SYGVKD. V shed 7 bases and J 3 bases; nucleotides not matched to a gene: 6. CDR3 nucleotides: TGTGCCATCAACTCGAGACAGGGCTACAATGAGCAGTTCTTC. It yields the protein CAINSRQGYNEQFF.

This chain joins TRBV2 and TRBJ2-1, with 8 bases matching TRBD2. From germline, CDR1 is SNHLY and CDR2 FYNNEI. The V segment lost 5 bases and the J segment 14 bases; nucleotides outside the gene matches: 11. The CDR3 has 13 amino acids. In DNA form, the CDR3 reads TGTGCCAGCAGTTGGGACTTAGCGGGAAAGAAGTTCTTC. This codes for CASSWDLAGKKFF.

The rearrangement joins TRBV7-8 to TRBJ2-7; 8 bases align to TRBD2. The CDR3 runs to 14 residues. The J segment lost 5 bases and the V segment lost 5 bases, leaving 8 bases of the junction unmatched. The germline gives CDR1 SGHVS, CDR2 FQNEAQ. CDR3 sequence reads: CASSAQREFDEQYF. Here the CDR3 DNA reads TGTGCCAGCAGCGCCCAGCGGGAGTTCGACGAGCAGTACTTC.

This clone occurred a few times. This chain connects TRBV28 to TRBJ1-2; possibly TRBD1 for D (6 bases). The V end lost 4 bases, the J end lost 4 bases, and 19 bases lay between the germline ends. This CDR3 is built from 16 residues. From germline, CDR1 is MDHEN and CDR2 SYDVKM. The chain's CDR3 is CASSSADRYLLYGYTF. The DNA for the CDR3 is TGTGCCAGCAGTTCCGCCGACAGGTATCTTCTCTATGGCTACACCTTC.

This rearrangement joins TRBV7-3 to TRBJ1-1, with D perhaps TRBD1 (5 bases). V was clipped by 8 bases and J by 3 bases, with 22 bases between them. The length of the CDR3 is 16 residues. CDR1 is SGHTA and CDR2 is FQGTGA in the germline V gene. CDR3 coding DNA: TGTGCCAGCGGGGGGTACTCTTTCGCGGGCGACACTGAAGCTTTCTTT. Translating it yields CASGGYSFAGDTEAFF.

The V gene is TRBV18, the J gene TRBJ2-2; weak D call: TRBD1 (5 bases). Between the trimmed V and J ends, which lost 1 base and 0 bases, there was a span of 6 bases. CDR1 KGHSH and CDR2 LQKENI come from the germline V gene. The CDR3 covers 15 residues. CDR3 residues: CASSPRTPNTGELFF. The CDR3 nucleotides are TGTGCCAGCTCACCACGGACACCGAACACCGGGGAGCTGTTTTTT.